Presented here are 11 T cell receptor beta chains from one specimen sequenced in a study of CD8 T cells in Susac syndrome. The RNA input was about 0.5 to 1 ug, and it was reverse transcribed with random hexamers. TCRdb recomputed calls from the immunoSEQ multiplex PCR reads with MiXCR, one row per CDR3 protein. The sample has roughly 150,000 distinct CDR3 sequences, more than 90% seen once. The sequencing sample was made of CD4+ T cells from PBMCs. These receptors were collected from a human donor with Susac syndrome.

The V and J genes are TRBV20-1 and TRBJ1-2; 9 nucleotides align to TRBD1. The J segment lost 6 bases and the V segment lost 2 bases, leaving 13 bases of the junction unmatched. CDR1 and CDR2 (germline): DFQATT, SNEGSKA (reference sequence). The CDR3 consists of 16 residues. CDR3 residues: CSARKDGTGGADGYTF. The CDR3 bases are TGCAGTGCTAGAAAAGACGGAACAGGGGGCGCGGATGGCTACACCTTC.

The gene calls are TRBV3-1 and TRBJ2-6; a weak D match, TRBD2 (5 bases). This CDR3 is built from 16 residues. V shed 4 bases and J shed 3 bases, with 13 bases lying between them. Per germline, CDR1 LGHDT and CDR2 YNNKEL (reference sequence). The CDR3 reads CASSPPVGVGANVLTF. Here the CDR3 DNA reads TGTGCCAGCAGCCCACCCGTCGGGGTTGGGGCCAACGTCCTGACTTTC.

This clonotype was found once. The CDR3 here is CSAMINLAGRRNEQFF. CDR3 nucleotide sequence: TGCAGTGCTATGATTAATCTAGCGGGAAGGAGAAATGAGCAGTTCTTC. The chain combines TRBV20-1 with TRBJ2-1; 9 bases align to TRBD2. V was pared by 4 bases and J by 7 bases, with 14 bases of the junction left unmatched. The CDR3 loop spans 16 amino acids. Germline lookup yields CDR1 DFQATT and CDR2 SNEGSKA (reference sequence).

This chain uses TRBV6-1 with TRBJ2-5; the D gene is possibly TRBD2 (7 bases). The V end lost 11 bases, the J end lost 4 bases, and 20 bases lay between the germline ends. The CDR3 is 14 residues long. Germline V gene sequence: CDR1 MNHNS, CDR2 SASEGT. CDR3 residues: CAVRTRGQGETQYF. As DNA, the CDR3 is TGTGCCGTAAGAACGCGGGGGCAGGGAGAGACCCAGTACTTC.

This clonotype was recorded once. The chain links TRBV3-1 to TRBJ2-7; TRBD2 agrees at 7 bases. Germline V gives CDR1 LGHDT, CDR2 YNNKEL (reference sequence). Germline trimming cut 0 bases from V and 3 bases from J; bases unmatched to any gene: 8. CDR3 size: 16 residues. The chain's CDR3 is CASSQDVPSGDYEQYF. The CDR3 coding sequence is TGTGCCAGCAGCCAAGATGTGCCGAGCGGGGACTACGAGCAGTACTTC.

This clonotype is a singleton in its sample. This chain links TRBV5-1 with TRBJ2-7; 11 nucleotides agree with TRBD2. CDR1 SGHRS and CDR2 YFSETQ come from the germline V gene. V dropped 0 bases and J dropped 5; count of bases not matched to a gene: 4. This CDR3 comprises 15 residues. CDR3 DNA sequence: TGCGCCAGCAGCTTGGATCTAGCGGGAGGTCACGAGCAGTACTTC. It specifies CASSLDLAGGHEQYF.

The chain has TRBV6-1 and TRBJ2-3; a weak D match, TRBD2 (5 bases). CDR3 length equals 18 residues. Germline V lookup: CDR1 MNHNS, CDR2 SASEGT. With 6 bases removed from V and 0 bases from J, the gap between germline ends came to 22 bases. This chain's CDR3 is CASSPGPSRAESTDTQYF. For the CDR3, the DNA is TGTGCCAGCAGCCCCGGACCATCCCGAGCGGAAAGCACAGATACGCAGTATTTT.

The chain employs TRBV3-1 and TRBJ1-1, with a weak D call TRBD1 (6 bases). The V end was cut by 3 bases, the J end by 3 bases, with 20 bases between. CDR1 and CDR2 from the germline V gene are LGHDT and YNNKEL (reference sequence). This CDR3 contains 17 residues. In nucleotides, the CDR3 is TGTGCCAGCAGCCAGCGGGGGGCGTCCGGGATTTACACTGAAGCTTTCTTT. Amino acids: CASSQRGASGIYTEAFF.

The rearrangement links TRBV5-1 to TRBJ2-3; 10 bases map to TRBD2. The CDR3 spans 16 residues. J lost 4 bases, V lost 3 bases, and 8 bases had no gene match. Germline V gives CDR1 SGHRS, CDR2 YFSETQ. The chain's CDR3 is CASSWKLAGSSDTQYF. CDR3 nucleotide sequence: TGCGCCAGCAGCTGGAAACTAGCGGGGAGCTCAGATACGCAGTATTTT. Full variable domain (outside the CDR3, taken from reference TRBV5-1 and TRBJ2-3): KAGVTQTPRYLIKTRGQQVTLSCSPISGHRSVSWYQQTPGQGLQFLFEYFSETQRNKGNFPGRFSGRQFSNSRSEMNVSTLELGDSALYLCASSWKLAGSSDTQYFGPGTRLTVL.

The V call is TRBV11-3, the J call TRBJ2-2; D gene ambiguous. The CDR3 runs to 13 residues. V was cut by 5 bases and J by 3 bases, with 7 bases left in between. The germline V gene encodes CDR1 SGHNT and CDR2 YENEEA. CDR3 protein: CASSREDTGELFF. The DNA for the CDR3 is TGTGCCAGCAGCCGAGAAGACACCGGGGAGCTGTTTTTT.

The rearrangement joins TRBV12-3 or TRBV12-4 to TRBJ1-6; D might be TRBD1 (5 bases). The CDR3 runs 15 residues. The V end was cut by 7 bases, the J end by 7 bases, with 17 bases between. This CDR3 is CASKIQVNGNSPLHF. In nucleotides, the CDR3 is TGTGCCAGCAAAATACAGGTTAATGGAAATTCACCCCTCCACTTT.